The 27 T cell receptor delta chains presented below share a single source sample, sequenced in a study of gamma-delta T cells after stem cell transplantation. TCRdb re-called the RT-PCR reads using CATT. The sample carries approximately 1,500 delta-chain clones, about 4.4% recorded once. The sequenced sample was gamma-delta T cells. The receptors were gathered from a human donor. It is not recorded whose cells these are; they may come from a transplant donor.

Turning to this clone: A far larger clone is one base from this, pointing to a likely read error. The sample carries other DNA sequences with the same CDR3. The V and J genes are TRDV2 and TRDJ1; unclear D gene. CDR3 length equals 16 residues. Trimming took 1 base from V and 5 from J, leaving 19 bases between them. The germline CDR1 and CDR2 sequences are GEAIGNYY and EKD. CDR3 sequence: CACDTLGRPLGDKLIF. CDR3 sequence (DNA): TGTGCCTGTGACACACTTGGACGCCCGCTCGGAGATAAACTCATCTTT.

Notes on this clone: The amino acid sequence in TCRdb belongs to a much larger clone and departs from this DNA's translation at residue 9, likely a sequencing read error; the sequence shown is translated from the DNA. V is TRDV2 and J is TRDJ1; 8 bases agree with TRDD3. Trimming took 0 bases from V and 0 from J; bases not matched to a gene: 5. This CDR3 is 16 amino acids long. CDR1 is GEAIGNYY and CDR2 is EKD in the germline V gene. CDR3 sequence: CACDTLGDCDTDKLIF. The CDR3 nucleotides read TGTGCCTGTGACACCTTGGGGGATTGCGACACCGATAAACTCATCTTT.

This clone appeared a few times. TCRdb's entry gives the protein of a much larger clone, which mismatches this DNA's translation at residue 9, likely from a read error; the protein reported here is translated from the DNA. J is TRDJ1 and V is TRDV2; a possible D gene is TRDD3 (6 bases). There are 19 residues in the CDR3. V lost 0 bases and J 0 bases, leaving 22 bases between the germline ends. The V gene's germline CDR1 is GEAIGNYY and CDR2 EKD. The CDR3 loop reads CACDTVVTYGLGDTDKLIF. In DNA, the CDR3 is TGTGCCTGTGACACCGTGGTTACGTATGGGTTGGGGGACACCGATAAACTCATCTTT.

With regard to this clone: A far larger clone is off by one base, so a read error is likely. The sample has other DNA sequences that encode this CDR3 too. The J gene is TRDJ1, the V gene TRDV3; the D gene could be TRDD2 or TRDD3 (8 bases each). The CDR3 runs 22 residues. Trimming took off 5 bases at V and 1 base at J, with 41 bases between the two ends. CDR1 and CDR2 (germline): TVYSNPD, GDNSRS (reference sequence). The CDR3 nucleotides read TGTGCCCCCCGGGATTCCTCCACTTCCTACAGATACTGGGGGTCAATCACCGATAAACTCATCTTT. It is translated as CAPRDSSTSYRYWGSITDKLIF.

This clone has only a few counts. This likely reflects a read error, since a far larger clone is one base away. Other DNA sequences from this sample encode an identical CDR3 as well. The chain links TRDV2 to TRDJ1; a possible D gene is TRDD3 (6 bases). V was trimmed by 3 bases and J by 0 bases, leaving 13 bases between them. The germline gives CDR1 GEAIGNYY, CDR2 EKD. CDR3 length: 15 amino acids. As DNA, the CDR3 is TGTGCCTGTGACGAGGTACTGGGCGACACCGATAAACTCATCTTT. The encoded protein is CACDEVLGDTDKLIF.

This clone was recorded a few times. The protein TCRdb lists belongs to a much larger clone and differs from this DNA's translation at residue 16, which points to a read error; the protein shown is made from the DNA. The rearrangement uses TRDV3 and TRDJ1; possibly TRDD2 or TRDD3 for D (8 bases each). CDR3 length: 22 residues. V was shortened by 5 bases and J by 1 base, with 41 bases between the two germline ends. From germline, CDR1 is TVYSNPD and CDR2 GDNSRS (reference sequence). CDR3 DNA sequence: TGTGCCCCCCGGGATTCCTCCACTTCCTACCGATACTGGGGGTCATTCACCGATAAACTCATCTTT. It codes for CAPRDSSTSYRYWGSFTDKLIF.

This clone turned up a few times. Translating this DNA gives a protein that differs at residue 6 from the TCRdb one, which belongs to a much larger clone; a read error is likely, and the protein shown is this translation. The gene calls are TRDV1 and TRDJ1, with TRDD2 matching over 8 bases. With V trimmed by 2 bases and J by 1 base, 15 bases remained unmatched. The CDR3 sequence is 19 residues long. Germline V lookup: CDR1 TSWWSYY, CDR2 QGS. The CDR3 coding sequence is TGTGCTCTTGGGGAAGGGAGCTTCCTACTGTGGGATATCACCGATAAACTCATCTTT. It is translated as CALGEGSFLLWDITDKLIF.

Judged by abundance, this clone is medium-sized (0.01 to 0.1%). The chain couples TRDV1 to TRDJ1; TRDD3 aligns across 10 bases. This CDR3 has 19 residues. V was pared by 0 bases and J by 1 base, with 11 bases of the junction left unmatched. Looked up from germline, CDR1 is TSWWSYY and CDR2 is QGS. The CDR3 is CALGELAVLGDRCTDKLIF. CDR3 DNA sequence: TGTGCTCTTGGGGAACTAGCCGTACTGGGGGATCGGTGCACCGATAAACTCATCTTT.

This clone was detected a few times. A far larger clone is one nucleotide away, so this likely arose from a read error. The genes are TRDV2 and TRDJ1; 8 bases line up with TRDD3. Germline CDR1 and CDR2: GEAIGNYY and EKD. The CDR3 extends over 16 amino acids. V lost 3 bases to trimming and J lost 10 bases; unmatched junction nucleotides: 18. CDR3 bases: TGTGCCTGTGACGCCGTTGCTCGGGGATACTCACGAGGACTCATCTTT. This encodes CACDAVARGYSRGLIF.

This clone is large within its sample. This sample includes further DNA sequences coding for the same CDR3. The chain has TRDV2 and TRDJ3, with 10 bases fitting TRDD3. V was clipped by 0 bases and J by 3 bases; unmatched bases: 10. The CDR3 is 20 amino acids. Looked up from germline, CDR1 is GEAIGNYY and CDR2 is EKD. The CDR3 protein is CACDTVLALGDDWDTRQMFF. The DNA of the CDR3 is TGTGCCTGTGACACCGTTTTAGCACTGGGGGATGACTGGGACACCCGACAGATGTTTTTC.

This clone was observed a handful of times. It is likely a read error: a sequence one base away is far more abundant. The sample contains more than one DNA sequence encoding this CDR3. The rearrangement uses TRDV2 and TRDJ1, with D possibly being TRDD2 (5 bases). The CDR3 is 15 residues long. The germline CDR1 and CDR2 sequences are GEAIGNYY and EKD. V lost 0 bases to trimming and J lost 0 bases, with 10 bases between them. The CDR3 loop reads CACDTVSLHTDKLIF. In nucleotides, the CDR3 is TGTGCCTGTGACACCGTCTCCCTTCACACCGATAAACTCATCTTT.

This clone was seen ten or more times. With a far larger clone one base away, a read error is the likely cause. V usage is TRDV1 and J usage is TRDJ1, with D hard to call. The CDR3 is 18 residues long. Germline V CDR1 and CDR2: TSWWSYY, QGS. V lost 4 bases and J lost 0, with 21 bases in between. CDR3: CALGGVVYLPSYTDKLIF. The CDR3 DNA sequence: TGTGCTCTTGGGGGGGTAGTATACTTACCCTCGTACACCGATAAACTCATCTTT.

Regarding this clone: The protein given by TCRdb reflects a much larger clone and differs at residue 6 from this DNA's translation, likely from a read error; the protein shown is the DNA's translation. CDR3 in amino acids: CALGDTGPFLPWGPNFTAQLFF. The CDR3 coding sequence is TGTGCTCTTGGGGACACCGGCCCCTTCCTACCCTGGGGGCCCAATTTTACAGCACAACTCTTCTTT. The chain joins TRDV1 to TRDJ2; 9 bases align to TRDD2. The V and J ends lost 3 bases and 5 bases, in that order; junction bases with no gene match: 25. From germline, CDR1 is TSWWSYY and CDR2 QGS. The CDR3 extends over 22 amino acids.

Note on this clone: A read error likely explains why the TCRdb protein, taken from a much larger clone, differs from this DNA's translation at residue 8; the protein shown is translated from the DNA. This chain connects TRDV1 to TRDJ1; perhaps TRDD3 as D (5 bases). The CDR3 is made up of 16 amino acids. Trimming stripped 2 bases from V and 1 base from J, with 14 bases between. Germline V gene sequence: CDR1 TSWWSYY, CDR2 QGS. The DNA of the CDR3 is TGTGCTCTTGGGGAATGGGGACGGGAGATCACCGATAAACTCATCTTT. It is translated as CALGEWGREITDKLIF.

Comment on this clone: The protein TCRdb lists belongs to a much larger clone and differs from this DNA's translation at residue 10, which points to a read error; the protein shown is made from the DNA. The chain uses TRDV1 and TRDJ1; TRDD3 aligns across 9 bases. The CDR3 length is 23 residues. From germline, CDR1 is TSWWSYY and CDR2 QGS. Trimming at V came to 2 bases and at J to 0 bases, leaving 25 bases not matched to a gene. The CDR3 DNA is TGTGCTCTTGGGGAAATAGGGCAGTCCTGCAAAGTACTGGGGGAGTCGTACACCGATAAACTCATCTTT. Translating it yields CALGEIGQSCKVLGESYTDKLIF.

This clone was found a few times. The TCRdb protein comes from a much larger clone and disagrees with this DNA's translation at residue 10, likely due to a read error; the protein given here is derived from the DNA. The CDR3 here is CAARRPSRPPLTDKLIF. The CDR3 DNA sequence: TGTGCAGCAAGGAGGCCTTCCCGGCCTCCTTTAACCGATAAACTCATCTTT. The chain couples TRAV29/DV5 to TRDJ1; tentatively, D is TRDD2 (6 bases). Deletions cut 2 bases from V and 2 bases from J, with 22 bases between. The germline V gene encodes CDR1 NSMFDY and CDR2 ISSIKDK. The CDR3 length is 17 residues.

This clone was seen more than once but under ten times. TCRdb's listed protein matches a much larger clone and diverges from this DNA's translation at residue 13, likely through a read error; the protein shown comes from the DNA. The chain carries TRDV2 and TRDJ3; 13 bases align to TRDD3. The CDR3 extends over 20 amino acids. V was clipped by 3 bases and J by 5 bases; unmatched bases: 12. The V gene's germline CDR1 is GEAIGNYY and CDR2 EKD. In DNA, the CDR3 is TGTGCCTGTGACGCCGACTGGGGGATACGCAACACCAGGGACACCCGACAGATGTTTTTC. This translates into CACDADWGIRNTRDTRQMFF.

For this clone: One base separates it from a far larger clone, so it is likely a read error. This chain uses TRDV2 with TRDJ1, with TRDD3 matching over 13 bases. Trimming removed 3 bases from V and 3 bases from J; junction bases left unmatched: 6. Looked up from germline, CDR1 is GEAIGNYY and CDR2 is EKD. The CDR3 runs 16 residues. This CDR3 is CACDSLGDTSADKLIF. The CDR3 DNA sequence: TGTGCCTGTGACTCACTGGGGGATACGAGCGCCGATAAACTCATCTTT.

This clone came up a few times. This likely came from a read error, as a far larger clone is one base away. The chain carries TRDV2 and TRDJ1; TRDD3 aligns across 7 bases. CDR3 length equals 15 residues. J was trimmed by 2 bases and V by 0 bases; bases with no gene match: 5. Germline V CDR1 and CDR2: GEAIGNYY, EKD. The chain's CDR3 is CACDTLGVSTDKLIF. The CDR3 nucleotides are TGTGCCTGTGACACCCTGGGGGTTAGTACCGATAAACTCATCTTT.

On this clone: The TCRdb protein, from a much larger clone, departs from this DNA's translation at residue 16, likely by read error; the protein shown derives from the DNA. The chain is built from TRDV2 and TRDJ3; the match to TRDD3 covers 8 bases. The CDR3 consists of 22 residues. Germline V CDR1 and CDR2: GEAIGNYY, EKD. In DNA form, the CDR3 reads TGTGCCTGTGACACCGTGTTTCTGGGGGAAAGCTTGAGCTCCTGGGGCACCCGACAGATGTTTTTC. Residues: CACDTVFLGESLSSWGTRQMFF.

The table lists this clone with a few counts. The protein held in TCRdb is that of a much larger clone and does not match this DNA's translation at residue 9, likely because of a read error; the protein shown is translated from the DNA. The genes are TRDV1 and TRDJ1, with TRDD3 matching 9 bases. V shed 2 bases and J 0 bases; nucleotides not matched to a gene: 25. Germline values: CDR1 TSWWSYY, CDR2 QGS. The CDR3 covers 23 residues. CDR3 residues: CALGEIGQPYKVLGESYTDKLIF. The DNA for the CDR3 is TGTGCTCTTGGGGAAATAGGGCAGCCCTACAAAGTACTGGGGGAGTCGTACACCGATAAACTCATCTTT.

About this clone: A far more abundant clone sits one base away, making this likely a read error. Other DNA sequences in this sample translate to the same CDR3. V is TRDV1 and J is TRDJ1, with 8 bases aligning to TRDD3. The CDR3 length is 19 residues. J was trimmed by 0 bases and V by 3 bases; bases with no gene match: 15. Germline V gives CDR1 TSWWSYY, CDR2 QGS. This CDR3 reads CALGDFPRTGGSHTDKLIF. As DNA, the CDR3 is TGTGCTCTTGGGGACTTTCCCCGAACTGGGGGTTCTCACACCGATAAACTCATCTTT.

To note about this clone: A far larger clone is a single base away, which makes a read error likely. Within the sample, other DNA sequences also encode this same CDR3. This rearrangement joins TRDV2 to TRDJ1; TRDD2 agrees at 9 bases. Trimming took 3 bases from V and 0 from J; bases not matched to a gene: 25. Germline V CDR1 and CDR2: GEAIGNYY, EKD. This CDR3 contains 22 residues. CDR3 DNA sequence: TGTGCCTGTGACCAGATCCCCCAGCCTTCCTACGAGTTCTGGTTAGACACCGATAAACTCATCTTT. Translating gives CACDQIPQPSYEFWLDTDKLIF.

Comments on this clone: It is likely a read error: a sequence one base away is far more abundant. The J gene is TRDJ1, the V gene TRDV2; D is undetermined. CDR3 length equals 15 residues. Germline assignment: CDR1 GEAIGNYY and CDR2 EKD. CDR3 DNA: TGTGCCGGTGACACCGTCTCCCTCCACACCGATAAACTCATCTTT. Its translation is CAGDTVSLHTDKLIF.

This clone is labeled medium-sized (0.01 to 0.1%). TCRdb attributes to this sequence the protein of a much larger clone, which differs from the DNA translation at residue 13; a read error is likely, and the protein displayed is translated from the DNA. The chain has TRDV1 and TRDJ2, with 9 positions matching TRDD2. Germline values: CDR1 TSWWSYY, CDR2 QGS. The CDR3 totals 22 residues. V was clipped by 3 bases and J by 5 bases; unmatched bases: 25. Here the CDR3 reads CALGDPGPFLPWEPNFTAQLFF. The CDR3 DNA sequence: TGTGCTCTTGGGGACCCCGGCCCCTTCCTACCCTGGGAGCCCAATTTTACAGCACAACTCTTCTTT.

This clone is medium-sized (0.01 to 0.1%). A far bigger clonotype differs at one base, so this is likely a read error. This chain joins TRDV1 and TRDJ1; 9 bases line up with TRDD3. The CDR3 consists of 28 residues. CDR1 is TSWWSYY and CDR2 is QGS in the germline V gene. V was clipped by 2 bases and J by 2 bases; unmatched bases: 42. The DNA of the CDR3 is TGTGCTCTTGGGGAAGCCGATCTTCCTTCTCCCCCTACTGGGGATACGCCTTTGGGGTTTGGAGCTACCGATAAACTCATCTTT. Translated: CALGEADLPSPPTGDTPLGFGATDKLIF.

Notes on this clone: It is likely a read error: a sequence one base away is far more abundant. Additional DNA sequences in this sample encode the identical CDR3. The chain uses TRDV2 and TRDJ1; no reliable D call. From germline, CDR1 is GEAIGNYY and CDR2 EKD. The CDR3 has 15 residues. Trimming pared 4 bases from V and 0 bases from J, leaving 14 bases between. The CDR3: CACDPVPIDTDKLIF. The DNA of the CDR3 is TGTGCCTGTGATCCGGTGCCGATAGACACCGATAAACTCATCTTT.